The TCR beta chain under discussion was sequenced for a study of T cell repertoires in ileal Crohn's disease (dated by TCRdb to 2018 to 2020). General notes on the study: The median duration of disease was about 7.3 years, and at the time of surgery 30% to 35% of patients were active smokers. Every patient underwent surgery because of a complication, which was stricturing disease in around 60% and penetrating disease in around 39%. A total of 170 or so mucosal samples from some 60 patients were sequenced, with samples obtained at several locations on the surgical specimen and at postoperative endoscopy. The study ran alongside a multicentre cohort designed to identify predictors of early endoscopic recurrence after ileocolonic resection. Endoscopic postoperative recurrence was defined as a Rutgeerts score above i0. A prospective multicentre cohort supplied the 45 to 60 Crohn's disease patients whose TCR repertoires were analysed. Postoperative therapy was given to about half of the patients, with thiopurines administered to some 10 patients and anti-TNF agents administered to under 20 patients.

Eligible patients were adults with ileal or ileocolonic Crohn's disease who had an indication for ileocolonic resection. Whole ileal mucosal biopsies were kept frozen at -80 degrees C prior to DNA extraction. Genomic DNA was isolated from frozen whole biopsies using a TRizol-based method, and the DNA was quantified with a NanoDrop 2000 spectrophotometer. CDR1 and CDR2, looked up from the germline V gene, are SGHTA and FQGNSA. The CDR3 runs 17 residues from the cysteine to the phenylalanine. The CDR3 DNA has 51 bases and is translated from base 1. Trimming leaves V shorter by 7 bases and J shorter by 4 bases, with the junction holding 12 bases beyond the gene matches. Findings and caveats that apply to the study as a whole: Compared with CD4 T cells, sorted CD8 T cells contained more high-frequency clones, which suggests that the mucosal expansions were mostly CD8. Mucosal CD4 and CD8 T cells were sorted and sequenced only in a subgroup of patients, whose size was not stated. A significantly higher proportion of clonal expansions was observed in active smokers at surgery than in non-smokers (25.9% vs 17.9%, p=0.02). Higher percentages of high-frequency clones at the time of surgery were linked to endoscopic recurrence, and every patient with clonality above 26.8% (18/57) had recurrence.

Regarding this clone: Its antigen has not been determined. Per-base quality was not reported, and no clone a single base away is much larger than it.

For commercial TCRB immunosequencing, approximately 460 nanograms of biopsy DNA were submitted for each sample. CDR3 regions were amplified from genomic DNA by Adaptive Biotechnology using a two-step, amplification bias-controlled multiplex PCR. In the first PCR, primers covered every V and J gene segment, and in the second PCR, barcodes and Illumina adapters were added. An Illumina instrument was used to sequence the CDR3 libraries. The source study handled its data this way. Vendor-provided pipelines were combined with custom analysis of raw data in R/Bioconductor under R version 3.3.0. Clonality, which ranges from 0 to 1, was calculated as the inverse of the normalised Shannon entropy across all productive clones. The repertoire share taken up by the top 100 clones defined high-frequency clones, and only clones that passed a 95% confidence test were kept. Repertoire diversity was measured with the Simpson index, and overlap between samples was measured with the Morisita-Horn index. TCRdb took this table from immuneACCESS and kept in-frame rearrangements with V and J called. Such tables lack part of the clones; where checked against another copy, unresolved V genes explain under half of the gap, and the rest is unexplained. V, J and clone size derive from that table, while D and trimming were established from the DNA sequence. The sample records about 4,300 clones, around 76% of which are singletons. The ten largest account for around a fifth of the sample.

The sequenced sample consisted of ileal tissue. This TCR was recovered from an adult with Crohn's disease. The rearranged segments are TRBV7-2 and TRBJ2-2; 10 middle bases align to TRBD2. The nucleotide sequence reads as follows: TGTGCCAGCACCCCGCCGGGAAGCGGGGGGGTCACCGGGGAGCTGTTTTTT. Translated, it reads CASTPPGSGGVTGELFF.